One and the same sample provided the 16 T cell receptor beta chains below, sequenced in a study of cytomegalovirus exposure and HLA in healthy donors. Generated by immunoSEQ multiplex PCR, the TCRdb table keeps only in-frame clones and is missing some. Of approximately 300,000 clones listed, just over 85% are singletons. The material sequenced was PBMCs. The receptors here all came from a woman between 18 and 29 years old in good health and CMV-seronegative.

The rearrangement links TRBV6-5 to TRBJ2-7, with D perhaps TRBD1 (6 bases). The CDR3 sequence is 14 residues long. V was clipped by 2 bases and J by 6 bases, with 14 bases between them. CDR1 and CDR2 from the germline V gene are MNHEY and SVGAGI. The CDR3, as DNA: TGTGCCAGCAGTTACGGGGGCAGGGCAGGCGAGCAGTACTTC. Encoded protein: CASSYGGRAGEQYF.

The genes are TRBV5-1 and TRBJ2-1; 9 nucleotides align to TRBD1. Trimming removed 0 bases from V and 4 bases from J; junction bases left unmatched: 5. Germline V lookup: CDR1 SGHRS, CDR2 YFSETQ. The CDR3 runs 16 residues. The CDR3 here is CASSLVGTGFYNEQFF. The CDR3 DNA sequence: TGCGCCAGCAGCTTGGTGGGGACAGGGTTTTACAATGAGCAGTTCTTC.

The chain recombines TRBV29-1 with TRBJ1-2; 7 bases match TRBD1. The CDR3 covers 12 residues. The V and J ends lost 4 bases and 8 bases, in that order; junction bases with no gene match: 7. Germline V gene lookup returns CDR1 SQVTM and CDR2 ANQGSEA. The CDR3 bases are TGCAGCGTTGCCGACAGGGCAAAAGGCTACACCTTC. Protein product: CSVADRAKGYTF.

V is TRBV2 and J is TRBJ1-2; 7 bases agree with TRBD1. The CDR3 runs to 14 residues. V shed 9 bases, J shed 1 base, and the junction held 8 bases outside the gene matches. Germline loops: CDR1 SNHLY, CDR2 FYNNEI. CDR3 in DNA: TGTGCCAGGATAACGGGACAGCTTAACTATGGCTACACCTTC. This sequence encodes CARITGQLNYGYTF.

The chain combines TRBV6-5 with TRBJ1-5, with D possibly TRBD1 on 6 matching bases. Trimming cost V 3 bases and J 4 bases, with 10 bases left between them. CDR3 length: 14 residues. Looked up from germline, CDR1 is MNHEY and CDR2 is SVGAGI. The CDR3 region is CASSYSRGNQPQHF. CDR3 nucleotides: TGTGCCAGCAGTTATTCGAGGGGGAATCAGCCCCAGCATTTT.

This chain connects TRBV7-8 to TRBJ2-1; 11 bases line up with TRBD2. Losses at the gene ends were 4 bases for V and 7 bases for J; bases not matched to a gene: 3. Germline CDR1 and CDR2: SGHVS and FQNEAQ. The CDR3 covers 14 residues. This chain's CDR3 is CASSWRLAGNEQFF. The CDR3 bases are TGTGCCAGCAGCTGGAGACTAGCGGGAAATGAGCAGTTCTTC.

The chain links TRBV19 to TRBJ1-2; 10 positions match TRBD1. The CDR3 sequence is 15 residues long. Per germline, CDR1 LNHDA and CDR2 SQIVND (reference sequence). V trimming: 1 base; J trimming: 4 bases; junction bases outside the gene matches: 3. CDR3: CASSIGQGATYGYTF. The DNA of the CDR3 is TGTGCCAGTAGTATAGGACAGGGGGCCACCTATGGCTACACCTTC.

The chain is built from TRBV19 and TRBJ2-4; 9 positions match TRBD1. The germline V gene encodes CDR1 LNHDA and CDR2 SQIVND (reference sequence). The V gene end was trimmed by 4 bases and the J gene end by 0 bases; junction bases not matched to a gene: 7. The CDR3 length is 17 residues. As DNA, the CDR3 is TGTGCCAGTAGTAAGAGGACAGGGGACGTAGCCAAAAACATTCAGTACTTC. The encoded protein is CASSKRTGDVAKNIQYF.

This clone was found a few times. The chain recombines TRBV6-5 with TRBJ2-7, with TRBD1 matching over 7 bases. V was clipped by 4 bases and J by 0 bases; unmatched bases: 6. Germline V gives CDR1 MNHEY, CDR2 SVGAGI. The CDR3 has 15 amino acids. CDR3 in amino acids: CASSSTTGNSYEQYF. The CDR3 bases are TGTGCCAGCAGTTCCACGACAGGGAACTCCTACGAGCAGTACTTC.

This chain uses TRBV6-1 with TRBJ2-7; D uncertain. The V gene's germline CDR1 is MNHNS and CDR2 SASEGT. Between the trimmed V and J ends, which lost 2 bases and 1 base, there was a span of 6 bases. CDR3 length: 13 residues. The CDR3 DNA sequence: TGTGCCAGCAGTGAATATAGTTCCTACGAGCAGTACTTC. Translated: CASSEYSSYEQYF.

This clone was counted between two and nine times. This chain joins TRBV4-3 and TRBJ2-7; tentative D call: TRBD2 (6 bases). Germline V gene data show CDR1 as LGHNA and CDR2 as YSLEER. The CDR3 covers 15 residues. The V end was cut by 0 bases, the J end by 1 base, with 10 bases between. CDR3 sequence reads: CASSQDSGPSYEQYF. CDR3 bases: TGCGCCAGCAGCCAAGATAGCGGTCCGTCCTACGAGCAGTACTTC.

The genes are TRBV7-3 and TRBJ2-7; the D gene is possibly TRBD2 (6 bases). CDR1 SGHTA and CDR2 FQGTGA come from the germline V gene. The CDR3 contains 16 residues. V was trimmed by 2 bases and J by 0 bases, leaving 14 bases between them. Here the CDR3 reads CASSLQLRRDSYEQYF. The CDR3 nucleotides read TGTGCCAGCAGCTTACAATTGCGGCGGGACTCCTACGAGCAGTACTTC.

The J gene is TRBJ2-1, the V gene TRBV6-1; D unresolved. From germline, CDR1 is MNHNS and CDR2 SASEGT. V was cut by 7 bases and J by 10 bases, with 17 bases left in between. This CDR3 region has 13 residues. CDR3 region: CASNEVGSWEQFF. The CDR3 DNA sequence: TGTGCCAGCAACGAAGTCGGGTCCTGGGAGCAGTTCTTC.

The chain combines TRBV7-9 with TRBJ2-1, with 10 bases matching TRBD2. V was clipped by 5 bases and J by 8 bases; unmatched bases: 15. The CDR3 sequence is 17 residues long. CDR1 and CDR2 from the germline V gene are SEHNR and FQNEAQ (reference sequence). The CDR3 is CASSLGLAVLQADEQFF. CDR3 DNA sequence: TGTGCCAGCAGCCTTGGACTAGCGGTACTGCAGGCGGATGAGCAGTTCTTC.

This sequence joins TRBV5-6 and TRBJ1-2; 7 bases fit TRBD1. CDR1 and CDR2 (germline): SGHDT, YYEEEE. The V and J ends lost 5 bases and 8 bases, in that order; junction bases with no gene match: 18. The CDR3 runs 16 residues. The CDR3 protein is CASSQGHRDSWKGYTF. The CDR3 DNA follows: TGTGCCAGCAGTCAAGGCCACCGGGACAGCTGGAAAGGCTACACCTTC.

Remarks on this clone: At one of its ends the junction is not consistent with the germline gene, which may arise from a read error. The V and J genes are TRBV5-4 and TRBJ2-7; 8 bases map to TRBD2. This CDR3 is built from 15 residues. CDR1 SGHNT and CDR2 YYREEE come from the germline V gene (reference sequence). This CDR3 reads CASSQDRLASSEQYF. The DNA for the CDR3 is TGCGCCAGCAGCCAAGATAGACTAGCGAGCTCCGAGCAGTACTTC. The full variable domain, rest sourced from reference TRBV5-4 and TRBJ2-7, is ETGVTQSPTHLIKTRGQQVTLRCSSQSGHNTVSWYQQALGQGPQFIFQYYREEENGRGNFPPRFSGLQFPNYSSELNVNALELDDSALYLCASSQDRLASSEQYFGPGTRLTVT.